The clone carrying this T cell receptor beta chain has a single count. Measured with immunoSEQ multiplex PCR; TCRdb has only the in-frame clones, and not every one. Seen here are about 20,000 clones, 79% observed once, and the top ten hold about 56%. Trimming removed 6 bases from V and 0 bases from J, with 8 bases in between. Germline CDR1 reads SGHTA; CDR2 reads FQGNSA. The CDR3 runs 13 residues. This entry is derived from a study of blood T cell repertoires in COVID-19. The source is a man older than 75 with acute or convalescent COVID-19. V gene TRBV7-2 combines with J gene TRBJ1-1; no firm D call. Sequencing was done on a sample of peripheral blood. In DNA, the CDR3 is TGTGCCAGCAGGCCCACAGTGAACACTGAAGCTTTCTTT. It is translated as CASRPTVNTEAFF.